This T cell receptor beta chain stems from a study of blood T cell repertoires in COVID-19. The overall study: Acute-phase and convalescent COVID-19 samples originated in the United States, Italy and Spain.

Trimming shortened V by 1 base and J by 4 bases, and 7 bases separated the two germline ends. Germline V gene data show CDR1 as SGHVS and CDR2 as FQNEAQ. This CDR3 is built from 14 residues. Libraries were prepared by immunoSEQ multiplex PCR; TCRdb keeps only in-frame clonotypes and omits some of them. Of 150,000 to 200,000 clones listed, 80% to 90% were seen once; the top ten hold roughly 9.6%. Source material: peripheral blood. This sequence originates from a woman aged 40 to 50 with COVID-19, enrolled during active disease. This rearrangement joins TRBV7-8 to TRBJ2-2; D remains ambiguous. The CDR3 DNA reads TGTGCCAGCAGCTTAGGGCAGGCCACCGGGGAGCTGTTTTTT. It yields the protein CASSLGQATGELFF.